The 18 T cell receptor beta chains below all came from one sample that was sequenced in a study of blood T cell repertoires in COVID-19. The table came from immunoSEQ multiplex PCR; TCRdb's copy has only in-frame clones and leaves some out. The table records about 300,000 clones, around 90% of them present only once. The specimen sequenced was peripheral blood. The receptors originated from a woman aged 30 to 39 with COVID-19, enrolled during active disease.

The CDR3 loop is CASRPGQGSKETQYF. The DNA of the CDR3 is TGTGCCAGCAGGCCGGGACAGGGATCCAAAGAGACCCAGTACTTC. V is TRBV2 and J is TRBJ2-5; 9 bases are a match to TRBD1. V was pared by 6 bases and J by 3 bases, with 8 bases of the junction left unmatched. The CDR3 totals 15 residues. Germline-derived CDR1 and CDR2 are SNHLY and FYNNEI.

This clone was detected only a few times. The genes are TRBV28 and TRBJ1-2; 11 positions match TRBD1. The CDR3 has 13 residues. Germline-derived CDR1 and CDR2 are MDHEN and SYDVKM. Trimming cost V 6 bases and J 8 bases; bases outside gene matches: 5. The CDR3 coding sequence is TGTGCCAGCAGGGACAGGGGGCCTCGAGGCTACACCTTC. Amino acid sequence: CASRDRGPRGYTF.

The chain uses TRBV10-3 and TRBJ1-5, with no clear D. V was cut by 3 bases and J by 0 bases, with 15 bases left in between. The CDR3 contains 17 residues. CDR1 and CDR2 from the germline V gene are ENHRY and SYGVKD. The CDR3 region is CAISDRSLALSNQPQHF. For the CDR3, the DNA is TGTGCCATCAGTGACCGATCCTTAGCCCTTAGCAATCAGCCCCAGCATTTT.

DNA of the CDR3: TGTGCCAGTAGTATAGTAGGAGGGGATGGCTACACCTTC. Encoded protein: CASSIVGGDGYTF. This sequence joins TRBV19 and TRBJ1-2; a possible D gene is TRBD1 (5 bases). Trimming took off 1 base at V and 6 bases at J, with 9 bases between the two ends. Germline V CDR1 and CDR2: LNHDA, SQIVND (reference sequence). This CDR3 comprises 13 residues.

The CDR3 spells CASSASLRNSPLHF. In DNA, the CDR3 is TGTGCCAGTAGTGCGTCCCTGCGGAATTCACCCCTCCACTTT. The chain couples TRBV19 to TRBJ1-6; no clear D gene. The CDR3 consists of 14 residues. The germline V gene encodes CDR1 LNHDA and CDR2 SQIVND (reference sequence). V lost 5 bases, J lost 7 bases, and 12 bases lay in between.

J is TRBJ2-3 and V is TRBV30, with a weak D call TRBD1 (6 bases). V was trimmed by 0 bases and J by 2 bases, leaving 9 bases between them. The CDR3 consists of 14 residues. Germline CDR1 is GTSNPN and CDR2 is SVGIG (reference sequence). This CDR3 is CAWSVNRATDTQYF. The CDR3 DNA is TGTGCCTGGAGTGTCAACAGGGCCACAGATACGCAGTATTTT. The full variable domain, its missing parts supplied by reference TRBV30 and TRBJ2-3, is SQTIHQWPATLVQPVGSPLSLECTVEGTSNPNLYWYRQAAGRGLQLLFYSVGIGQISSEVPQNLSASRPQDRQFILSSKKLLLSDSGFYLCAWSVNRATDTQYFGPGTRLTVL.

This clone was detected a few times. The chain combines TRBV7-9 with TRBJ2-1; D is unclear. CDR1 is SEHNR, CDR2 FQNEAQ, per germline (reference sequence). Trimming took 1 base from V and 0 from J, leaving 7 bases between them. This CDR3 comprises 15 residues. In DNA form, the CDR3 reads TGTGCCAGCAGCTTAGACATGCCCTCCTACAATGAGCAGTTCTTC. Encoded protein: CASSLDMPSYNEQFF.

The J gene is TRBJ2-1, the V gene TRBV27; 10 nucleotides line up with TRBD2. There are 15 residues in the CDR3. V shed 5 bases and J 10 bases; nucleotides not matched to a gene: 11. Germline V gene sequence: CDR1 MNHEY, CDR2 SMNVEV (reference sequence). CDR3 region: CASSPRPSGRREQFF. The CDR3 DNA sequence: TGTGCCAGCAGTCCCCGTCCTAGCGGGAGAAGAGAGCAGTTCTTC.

The chain recombines TRBV28 with TRBJ1-2; D is ambiguous. CDR1 and CDR2 (germline): MDHEN, SYDVKM. The CDR3 runs to 12 residues. The ends were cut back, 6 bases at V and 5 bases at J, with 10 bases in the middle. The CDR3 sequence is CASRLPLYGYTF. The CDR3 DNA follows: TGTGCCAGCAGGCTACCCTTATATGGCTACACCTTC.

The V call is TRBV5-1, the J call TRBJ2-1; 9 bases are a match to TRBD1. The CDR3 is 15 residues long. V lost 3 bases and J lost 2; bases outside the gene matches: 3. Germline V gives CDR1 SGHRS, CDR2 YFSETQ. The DNA for the CDR3 is TGCGCCAGCAGCTCCGGGACAGGGCCCTACAATGAGCAGTTCTTC. This encodes CASSSGTGPYNEQFF.

The V call is TRBV3-1 (or the pseudogene TRBV3-2), the J call TRBJ2-7; 7 nucleotides align to TRBD2. The CDR3 has 13 amino acids. Germline CDR1 reads LGHDT; CDR2 reads YNNKEL (reference sequence). The V and J ends lost 0 bases and 7 bases, in that order; junction bases with no gene match: 3. The CDR3 reads CASSQDSGGEQYF. DNA for the CDR3: TGTGCCAGCAGCCAAGATTCGGGGGGAGAGCAGTACTTC.

This sequence joins TRBV18 and TRBJ2-3, with 10 bases fitting TRBD1. J lost 5 bases, V lost 3 bases, and 8 bases had no gene match. Germline CDR1 is KGHSH and CDR2 is LQKENI. The CDR3 is 16 amino acids. CDR3 in amino acids: CASSPTGTGVKDTQYF. DNA for the CDR3: TGTGCCAGCTCACCTACCGGGACAGGGGTGAAAGATACGCAGTATTTT.

The V gene is TRBV7-2, the J gene TRBJ2-7, with D perhaps TRBD2 (6 bases). Germline CDR1 SGHTA, CDR2 FQGNSA. Trimming shortened V by 5 bases and J by 7 bases, and 15 bases separated the two germline ends. The CDR3 has 13 amino acids. CDR3 nucleotides: TGTGCCAGCAGCGCACCCGAACGGGAGGAGCAGTACTTC. Residues: CASSAPEREEQYF.

In its sample, this clone was seen once. The CDR3 here is CASSCGREVRTDTQYF. The CDR3 region has the DNA TGTGCCAGCAGTTGTGGGCGGGAGGTTAGGACAGATACGCAGTATTTT. This chain links TRBV27 with TRBJ2-3; 8 bases map to TRBD2. V gave up 4 bases and J gave up 3 bases; unmatched junction bases: 9. The length of the CDR3 is 16 residues. In germline, CDR1 is MNHEY, CDR2 SMNVEV (reference sequence).

The chain has TRBV29-1 and TRBJ1-1; 8 nucleotides agree with TRBD1. Germline CDR1 SQVTM, CDR2 ANQGSEA. V shed 4 bases, J shed 5 bases, and the junction held 12 bases outside the gene matches. This CDR3 contains 15 residues. The CDR3 spells CSVGAGGAMRTEAFF. For the CDR3, the DNA is TGCAGCGTTGGGGCAGGGGGCGCGATGAGAACTGAAGCTTTCTTT.

This rearrangement joins TRBV28 to TRBJ1-2; D gene unclear. CDR3 length: 14 amino acids. V shed 5 bases and J shed 5 bases, with 15 bases lying between them. Germline V CDR1 and CDR2: MDHEN, SYDVKM. The CDR3 region is CASSPPRERYGYTF. The CDR3 DNA reads TGTGCCAGCAGTCCCCCGCGGGAGAGGTATGGCTACACCTTC.

The rearrangement joins TRBV6-5 to TRBJ1-5, with a tentative D call TRBD1 (6 bases). V dropped 5 bases and J dropped 7 bases, with 15 bases sitting between them. Per the germline V gene, CDR1 is MNHEY and CDR2 is SVGAGI. The CDR3 has 14 residues. The CDR3 loop is CASSPPGVRQPQHF. DNA of the CDR3: TGTGCCAGCAGTCCTCCAGGGGTTCGGCAGCCCCAGCATTTT.

The chain recombines TRBV28 with TRBJ2-7, with 9 positions matching TRBD1. CDR1 and CDR2 (germline): MDHEN, SYDVKM. The CDR3 is 15 amino acids. Trimming took 7 bases from V and 3 from J; bases not matched to a gene: 10. CDR3 sequence: CASTLTGTGNYEQYF. As DNA, the CDR3 is TGTGCCAGCACCCTCACCGGGACAGGGAACTACGAGCAGTACTTC.